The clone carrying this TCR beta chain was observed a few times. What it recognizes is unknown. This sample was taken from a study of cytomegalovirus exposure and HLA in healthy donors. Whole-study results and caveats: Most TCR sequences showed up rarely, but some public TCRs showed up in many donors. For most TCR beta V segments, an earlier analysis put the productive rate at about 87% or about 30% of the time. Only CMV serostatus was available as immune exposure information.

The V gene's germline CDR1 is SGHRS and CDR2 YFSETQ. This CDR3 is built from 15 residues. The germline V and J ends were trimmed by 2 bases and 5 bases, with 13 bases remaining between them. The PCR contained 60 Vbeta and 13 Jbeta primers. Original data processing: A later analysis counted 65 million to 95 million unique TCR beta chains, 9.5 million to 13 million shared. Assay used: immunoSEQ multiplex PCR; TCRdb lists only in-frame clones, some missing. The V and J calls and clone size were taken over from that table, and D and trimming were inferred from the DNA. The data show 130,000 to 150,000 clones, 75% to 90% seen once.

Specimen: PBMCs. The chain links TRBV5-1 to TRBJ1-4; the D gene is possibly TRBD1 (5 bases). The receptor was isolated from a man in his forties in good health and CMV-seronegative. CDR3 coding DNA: TGCGCCAGCAGCTTTTTCCCGACAGAGAATGAAAAACTGTTTTTT. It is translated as CASSFFPTENEKLFF.